This T cell receptor (beta chain) came from a study of blood T cell repertoires in COVID-19. The CDR3 is made up of 13 amino acids. Germline V CDR1 and CDR2: SEHNR, FQNEAQ (reference sequence). V trimming: 7 bases; J trimming: 7 bases; junction bases outside the gene matches: 6. Original analysis: Quantification of nucleated cells was approximated via reference gene primer amplification. Repertoires were generated with immunoSEQ multiplex PCR, while TCRdb's copy carries only in-frame clones and drops some. V, J and clone size are those of that table, while D and trimming were read from the DNA. The sample lists fewer than 150,000 clones, around nine tenths occurring once.

The gene calls are TRBV7-9 and TRBJ1-4, with 7 nucleotides matching TRBD1. The origin of this receptor is a man aged 45 to 65 with active or convalescent COVID-19. The sample taken for sequencing was peripheral blood. The CDR3 DNA follows: TGTGCCAGCAAAGACAGGGAGGCTGAAAAACTGTTTTTT. Its protein product is CASKDREAEKLFF.